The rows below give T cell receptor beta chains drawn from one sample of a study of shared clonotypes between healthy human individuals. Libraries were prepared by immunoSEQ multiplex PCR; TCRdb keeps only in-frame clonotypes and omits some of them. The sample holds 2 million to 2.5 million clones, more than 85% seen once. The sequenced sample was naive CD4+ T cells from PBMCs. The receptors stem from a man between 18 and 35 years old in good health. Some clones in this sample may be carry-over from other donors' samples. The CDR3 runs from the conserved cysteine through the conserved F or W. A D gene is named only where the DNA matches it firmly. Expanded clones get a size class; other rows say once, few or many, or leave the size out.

DNA: TGTGCCAGCAGCTTAGGGGACCTCAAGACCATCCTAGTAGACAATGAGCAGTTCTTC
CDR3: CASSLGDLKTILVDNEQFF
V: TRBV7-3
size: NA
J: TRBJ2-1
D: NA

DNA: TGTGCCAGCGCACAAGGCACTATTCGCAATGAGCAGTTCTTC
CDR3: CASAQGTIRNEQFF
V: TRBV28
size: NA
J: TRBJ2-1
D: NA

DNA: TGTGCCAGCAGATCCTCTAGAGGCACCGGGGAGCTGTTTTTT
CDR3: CASRSSRGTGELFF
V: TRBV27
size: NA
J: TRBJ2-2
D: NA

DNA: TGTGCCAGCAGCTTGGGGGGAGGGAGAGGGGAGACCCAGTACTTC
CDR3: CASSLGGGRGETQYF
V: TRBV5-4
size: NA
J: TRBJ2-5
D: TRBD2

DNA: TGTGCCAGCAGCTTCCAAGGGGGGGGCTACGAGCAGTACTTC
CDR3: CASSFQGGGYEQYF
V: TRBV5-4
size: NA
J: TRBJ2-7
D: NA

DNA: TGTGCCACCAGCGTCAGGAGGGACAGGGGGCGTGACTACACCTTC
CDR3: CATSVRRDRGRDYTF
V: TRBV15
size: NA
J: TRBJ1-2
D: TRBD1

DNA: TGTGCCAGCAGTGAGGGAGAACTAGCGGCCCAAGAGACCCAGTACTTC
CDR3: CASSEGELAAQETQYF
V: TRBV25-1
size: NA
J: TRBJ2-5
D: TRBD2

DNA: TGTGCCATCATGTCTTTGGCGGGAGTAAGGAGCAATGAGCAGTTCTTC
CDR3: CAIMSLAGVRSNEQFF
V: TRBV10-3
size: NA
J: TRBJ2-1
D: TRBD2

DNA: TGTGCCAGCAGCAACCAGACTAGCGGGAGGCGTTACGAGCAGTACTTC
CDR3: CASSNQTSGRRYEQYF
V: TRBV21-1
size: NA
J: TRBJ2-7
D: NA

DNA: TGCGCCAGCAGCCCGGATTCCAATCAGCCCCAGCATTTT
CDR3: CASSPDSNQPQHF
V: TRBV5-1
size: NA
J: TRBJ1-5
D: NA

DNA: TGCAGCGGCTCAAGCTCTGGAAACACCATATATTTT
CDR3: CSGSSSGNTIYF
V: TRBV29-1
size: NA
J: TRBJ1-3
D: NA

DNA: TGTGCCAGCAGTCCTTACCTTTGGTTGGAGACCCAGTACTTC
CDR3: CASSPYLWLETQYF
V: TRBV27
size: NA
J: TRBJ2-5
D: NA

DNA: TGTGCCAGCAGTTATTCGGAAGGAGGGTCCTACGAGCAGTACTTC
CDR3: CASSYSEGGSYEQYF
V: TRBV28
size: NA
J: TRBJ2-7
D: NA

DNA: TGTGCCAGCAGTCCCGGGACATCATCCGGGGCCAACGTCCTGACTTTC
CDR3: CASSPGTSSGANVLTF
V: TRBV9
size: NA
J: TRBJ2-6
D: NA

DNA: TGTGCCAGCAGCTCAGCCGCCCCCCTGGAGCAGTACTTC
CDR3: CASSSAAPLEQYF
V: TRBV5-5
size: once
J: TRBJ2-7
D: NA

DNA: TGTGCCAGCTCACTAACTAGCGGTACCTACGAGCAGTACTTC
CDR3: CASSLTSGTYEQYF
V: TRBV18
size: NA
J: TRBJ2-7
D: TRBD2

DNA: TGTGCCAGCAGCGTGGGAGTCGGGACAGGGGAGGAGGAGCAGTACTTC
CDR3: CASSVGVGTGEEEQYF
V: TRBV9
size: NA
J: TRBJ2-7
D: TRBD1

DNA: TGTGCCAGCAGCTTAGGCCTGGGAGTCGATTTGGACGAGCAGTACTTC
CDR3: CASSLGLGVDLDEQYF
V: TRBV7-8
size: NA
J: TRBJ2-7
D: NA

DNA: TGTGCCAGCAGTCCGGCCGGGACAGGCCGCAATCAGCCCCAGCATTTT
CDR3: CASSPAGTGRNQPQHF
V: TRBV27
size: NA
J: TRBJ1-5
D: TRBD1

DNA: TGTGCCAGCAGTGAAGCGTGGACGTACGAGCAGTACTTC
CDR3: CASSEAWTYEQYF
V: TRBV6-1
size: NA
J: TRBJ2-7
D: NA

DNA: TGTGCCAGCAGTTTGAATGGGGAGGGGCAGGACTATGGCTACACCTTC
CDR3: CASSLNGEGQDYGYTF
V: TRBV28
size: NA
J: TRBJ1-2
D: NA

DNA: TGTGCCAGCAGTAGACTAGCCGGGACTAGTTGTGACTTC
CDR3: CASSRLAGTSCDF
V: TRBV6-5
size: NA
J: TRBJ2-5
D: TRBD2

DNA: TGTGCCAGCAGCCCGGGACTATACAATGAGCAGTTCTTC
CDR3: CASSPGLYNEQFF
V: TRBV14
size: NA
J: TRBJ2-1
D: TRBD2

DNA: TGTGCCAGCGTTGTTGCCTACGAGCAGTACTTC
CDR3: CASVVAYEQYF
V: TRBV6-1
size: NA
J: TRBJ2-7
D: NA

DNA: TGTGCCAGCAGCCCCACTCGGTATGGCTACACCTTC
CDR3: CASSPTRYGYTF
V: TRBV7-6
size: NA
J: TRBJ1-2
D: NA

DNA: TGTGCCGAACGGACAGGACCGTATGAAAAACTGTTTTTT
CDR3: CAERTGPYEKLFF
V: TRBV2
size: NA
J: TRBJ1-4
D: TRBD1

DNA: TGTGCCAGCAGCTTAGCGGGCCGCTCTAATCAGCCCCAGCATTTT
CDR3: CASSLAGRSNQPQHF
V: TRBV7-2
size: NA
J: TRBJ1-5
D: NA

DNA: TGTGCCAGTAGTATAGAAGCGTATTTCTACAATGAGCAGTTCTTC
CDR3: CASSIEAYFYNEQFF
V: TRBV19
size: NA
J: TRBJ2-1
D: NA

DNA: TGTGCCAGCAGCTTAGTTGGACCCTACGAGCAGTACTTC
CDR3: CASSLVGPYEQYF
V: TRBV11-1
size: NA
J: TRBJ2-7
D: NA

DNA: TGTGCCAGCAGTGAAGCGCGGGGGAGGGTAAGCGGCTACACCTTC
CDR3: CASSEARGRVSGYTF
V: TRBV2
size: NA
J: TRBJ1-2
D: NA

DNA: TGTGCCTGGAGTGTACGACAAGTCTACGAGCAGTACTTC
CDR3: CAWSVRQVYEQYF
V: TRBV30
size: NA
J: TRBJ2-7
D: NA

DNA: TGTGCCAGCTCCCCGACAGGGGTCACCGGGGAGCTGTTTTTT
CDR3: CASSPTGVTGELFF
V: TRBV18
size: NA
J: TRBJ2-2
D: TRBD1

DNA: TGTGCCAGCAGTGGACTCCGAGGAGGGACGGTGTATGGCTACACCTTC
CDR3: CASSGLRGGTVYGYTF
V: TRBV2
size: NA
J: TRBJ1-2
D: NA

DNA: TGTGCCAGCAGCGCCGACAGCACAGATACGCAGTATTTT
CDR3: CASSADSTDTQYF
V: TRBV5-4
size: NA
J: TRBJ2-3
D: NA

DNA: TGCGCCAGCAGCTATCTAGCGGGAGGTCACAATGAGCAGTTCTTC
CDR3: CASSYLAGGHNEQFF
V: TRBV5-1
size: NA
J: TRBJ2-1
D: TRBD2

DNA: TGTGCCAGCAGCCGGGGGGGGACTTTGTACTACTACGAGCAGTACTTC
CDR3: CASSRGGTLYYYEQYF
V: TRBV21-1
size: NA
J: TRBJ2-7
D: NA

DNA: TGTGCCAGCAGCCAACGTGATACGGAGACCCAGTACTTC
CDR3: CASSQRDTETQYF
V: TRBV4-2
size: NA
J: TRBJ2-5
D: NA

DNA: TGTGCCAGCAGCGTAGGCCCTGCCACCTACGAGCAGTACTTC
CDR3: CASSVGPATYEQYF
V: TRBV9
size: NA
J: TRBJ2-7
D: NA

DNA: TGTGCCACGCGCCAGCGGGAGGGAGGCCGGGCCTACGAGCAGTACTTC
CDR3: CATRQREGGRAYEQYF
V: TRBV10-3
size: NA
J: TRBJ2-7
D: TRBD2

DNA: TGTGCCAGCAGCGCTGACAGGGTCAATGAAAAACTGTTTTTT
CDR3: CASSADRVNEKLFF
V: TRBV7-2
size: NA
J: TRBJ1-4
D: TRBD1

DNA: TGTGCCACCAGCAGAGATGTTACCCCCCGCGAGCAGTACTTC
CDR3: CATSRDVTPREQYF
V: TRBV15
size: NA
J: TRBJ2-7
D: NA

DNA: TGTGCCAGCAGCAACCCTAACAGGGGGGAACTCACCGGGGAGCTGTTTTTT
CDR3: CASSNPNRGELTGELFF
V: TRBV5-4
size: NA
J: TRBJ2-2
D: TRBD1

DNA: TGTGCCAGTACCATACTTCCCGGGACAGGGCATTACAATGAGCAGTTCTTC
CDR3: CASTILPGTGHYNEQFF
V: TRBV19
size: NA
J: TRBJ2-1
D: TRBD1

DNA: TGTGCCAGCAGTTATGGAGATACGCAGTATTTT
CDR3: CASSYGDTQYF
V: TRBV27
size: NA
J: TRBJ2-3
D: NA

DNA: TGTGCCAGCAGTGAATTGGACTCCCTTGGGGCCAAAAACATTCAGTACTTC
CDR3: CASSELDSLGAKNIQYF
V: TRBV6-1
size: NA
J: TRBJ2-4
D: NA

DNA: TGTGCCAGCAGCCCAGCGACAGGGGTTATCAATGAGCAGTTCTTC
CDR3: CASSPATGVINEQFF
V: TRBV9
size: NA
J: TRBJ2-1
D: TRBD1

DNA: TGTGCCAGCAGCTTGGTTTACGGGAGCCCGATTCAGTACTTC
CDR3: CASSLVYGSPIQYF
V: TRBV5-4
size: NA
J: TRBJ2-4
D: NA

DNA: TGTGCCAGCTCACCAATGCGAGACAATAATGAAAAACTGTTTTTT
CDR3: CASSPMRDNNEKLFF
V: TRBV18
size: NA
J: TRBJ1-4
D: NA

DNA: TGTGCCATCAGTGACCAACGAGGCGGCAACTACAATGAGCAGTTCTTC
CDR3: CAISDQRGGNYNEQFF
V: TRBV10-3
size: NA
J: TRBJ2-1
D: NA

DNA: TGTGCCAGTATGCGACAGTTTTCCACCGGGGAGCTGTTTTTT
CDR3: CASMRQFSTGELFF
V: TRBV2
size: NA
J: TRBJ2-2
D: NA

DNA: TGTGCCAGCAGCTTAGTGGGGGGGAACACTGAAGCTTTCTTT
CDR3: CASSLVGGNTEAFF
V: TRBV11-2
size: NA
J: TRBJ1-1
D: NA

DNA: TGTGCCAGCAGCGTAGGACAGGGTAACTACGAGCAGTACTTC
CDR3: CASSVGQGNYEQYF
V: TRBV9
size: once
J: TRBJ2-7
D: TRBD1

DNA: TGTGCCAGCAGTGATAATGGAGACATTCAGTACTTC
CDR3: CASSDNGDIQYF
V: TRBV6-1
size: NA
J: TRBJ2-4
D: NA

DNA: TGTGCCAGCACCTATTGGGGGGCAGATGGCTACACCTTC
CDR3: CASTYWGADGYTF
V: TRBV5-6
size: NA
J: TRBJ1-2
D: NA